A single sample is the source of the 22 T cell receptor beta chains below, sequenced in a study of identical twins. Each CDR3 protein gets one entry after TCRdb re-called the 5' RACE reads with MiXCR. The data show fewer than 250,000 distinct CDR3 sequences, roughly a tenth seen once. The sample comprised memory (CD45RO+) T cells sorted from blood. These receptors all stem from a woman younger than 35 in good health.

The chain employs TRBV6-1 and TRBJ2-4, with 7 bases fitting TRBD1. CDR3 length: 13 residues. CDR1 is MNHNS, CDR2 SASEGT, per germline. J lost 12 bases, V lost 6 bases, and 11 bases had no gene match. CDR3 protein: CASSLDRLKTQYF. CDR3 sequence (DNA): TGTGCCAGCAGCCTGGACAGGTTAAAAACTCAGTACTTC.

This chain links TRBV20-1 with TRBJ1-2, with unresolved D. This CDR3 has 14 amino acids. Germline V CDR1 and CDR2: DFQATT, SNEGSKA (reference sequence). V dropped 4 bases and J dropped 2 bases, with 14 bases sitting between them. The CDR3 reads CSANDPRYNYGYTF. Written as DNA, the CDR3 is TGCAGTGCTAATGATCCGAGGTACAACTATGGCTACACCTTC.

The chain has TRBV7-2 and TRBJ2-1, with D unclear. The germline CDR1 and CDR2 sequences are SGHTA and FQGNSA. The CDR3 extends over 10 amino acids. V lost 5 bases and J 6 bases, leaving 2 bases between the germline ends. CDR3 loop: CASSRNEQFF. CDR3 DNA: TGTGCCAGCAGCCGCAATGAGCAGTTCTTC.

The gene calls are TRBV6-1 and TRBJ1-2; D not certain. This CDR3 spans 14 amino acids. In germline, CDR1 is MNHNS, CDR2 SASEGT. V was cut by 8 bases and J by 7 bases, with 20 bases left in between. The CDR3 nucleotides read TGTGCCAGCTCATTTCGGGAGGGTATTAGTGGCTACACCTTC. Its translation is CASSFREGISGYTF.

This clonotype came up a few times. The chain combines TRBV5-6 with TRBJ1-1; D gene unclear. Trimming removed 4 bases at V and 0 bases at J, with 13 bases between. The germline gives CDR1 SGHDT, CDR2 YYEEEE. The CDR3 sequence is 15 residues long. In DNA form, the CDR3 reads TGTGCCAGCAGCCGACTGACTGATCTGAACACTGAAGCTTTCTTT. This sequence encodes CASSRLTDLNTEAFF.

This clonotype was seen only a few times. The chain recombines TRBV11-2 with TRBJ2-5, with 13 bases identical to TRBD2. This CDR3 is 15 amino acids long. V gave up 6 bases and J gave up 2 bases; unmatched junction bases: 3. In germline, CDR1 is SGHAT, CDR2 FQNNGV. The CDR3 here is CASRGLAGQQETQYF. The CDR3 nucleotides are TGTGCCAGCAGGGGACTAGCGGGGCAACAAGAGACCCAGTACTTC. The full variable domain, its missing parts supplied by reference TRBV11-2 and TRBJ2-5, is EAGVAQSPRYKIIEKRQSVAFWCNPISGHATLYWYQQILGQGPKLLIQFQNNGVVDDSQLPKDRFSAERLKGVDSTLKIQPAKLEDSAVYLCASRGLAGQQETQYFGPGTRLLVL.

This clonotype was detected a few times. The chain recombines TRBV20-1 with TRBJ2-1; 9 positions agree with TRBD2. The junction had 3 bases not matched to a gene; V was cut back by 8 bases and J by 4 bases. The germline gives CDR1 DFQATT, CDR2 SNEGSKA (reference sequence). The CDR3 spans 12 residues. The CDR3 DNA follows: TGCAGTCCCAGCGGGGGGTACAATGAGCAGTTCTTC. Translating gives CSPSGGYNEQFF.

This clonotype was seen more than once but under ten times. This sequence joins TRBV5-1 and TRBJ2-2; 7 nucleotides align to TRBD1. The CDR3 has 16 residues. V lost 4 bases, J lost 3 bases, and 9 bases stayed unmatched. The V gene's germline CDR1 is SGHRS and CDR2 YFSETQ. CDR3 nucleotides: TGCGCCAGCAGCGCACAGGGGAATTTTGACACCGGGGAGCTGTTTTTT. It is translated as CASSAQGNFDTGELFF.

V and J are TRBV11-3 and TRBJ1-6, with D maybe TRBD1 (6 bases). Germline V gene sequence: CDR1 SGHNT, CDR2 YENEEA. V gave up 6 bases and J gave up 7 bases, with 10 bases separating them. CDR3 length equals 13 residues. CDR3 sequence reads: CASRHTGNSPLHF. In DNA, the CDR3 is TGTGCCAGCAGACATACAGGGAATTCACCCCTCCACTTT.

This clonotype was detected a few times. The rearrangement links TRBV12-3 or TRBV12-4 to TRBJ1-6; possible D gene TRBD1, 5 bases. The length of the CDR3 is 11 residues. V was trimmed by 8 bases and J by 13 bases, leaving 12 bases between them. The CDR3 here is CASGRDEPLHF. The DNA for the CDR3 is TGTGCCAGCGGACGGGACGAGCCCCTCCACTTT.

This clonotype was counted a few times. The DNA for the CDR3 is TGCAGTGCTAGCCTATTAGGACAGGGGGCGCGGGCTTTCTTT. It specifies CSASLLGQGARAFF. The gene calls are TRBV20-1 and TRBJ1-1, with 11 bases fitting TRBD1. This CDR3 is built from 14 residues. V trimming: 3 bases; J trimming: 11 bases; junction bases outside the gene matches: 11. CDR1 is DFQATT, CDR2 SNEGSKA, per germline (reference sequence).

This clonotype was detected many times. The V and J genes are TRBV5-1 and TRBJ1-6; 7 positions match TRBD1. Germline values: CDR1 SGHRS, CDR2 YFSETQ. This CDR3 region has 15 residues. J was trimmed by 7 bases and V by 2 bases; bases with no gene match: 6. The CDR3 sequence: CASSLLTGSNSPLHF. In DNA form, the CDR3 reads TGCGCCAGCAGCTTACTGACAGGGAGCAATTCACCCCTCCACTTT. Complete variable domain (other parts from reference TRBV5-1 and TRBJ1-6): KAGVTQTPRYLIKTRGQQVTLSCSPISGHRSVSWYQQTPGQGLQFLFEYFSETQRNKGNFPGRFSGRQFSNSRSEMNVSTLELGDSALYLCASSLLTGSNSPLHFGNGTRLTVT.

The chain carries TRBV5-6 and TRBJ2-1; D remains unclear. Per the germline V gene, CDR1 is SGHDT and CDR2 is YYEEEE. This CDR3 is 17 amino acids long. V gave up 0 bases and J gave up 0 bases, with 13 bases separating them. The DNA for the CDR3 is TGTGCCAGCAGCTTGGGGCCAACAATTAACTCCTACAATGAGCAGTTCTTC. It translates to CASSLGPTINSYNEQFF.

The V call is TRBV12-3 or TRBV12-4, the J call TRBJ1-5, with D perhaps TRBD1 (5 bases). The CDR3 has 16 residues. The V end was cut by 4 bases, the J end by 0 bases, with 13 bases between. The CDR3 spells CASSSEGSDSNQPQHF. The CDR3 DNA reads TGTGCCAGCAGTTCCGAGGGGTCAGATAGCAATCAGCCCCAGCATTTT.

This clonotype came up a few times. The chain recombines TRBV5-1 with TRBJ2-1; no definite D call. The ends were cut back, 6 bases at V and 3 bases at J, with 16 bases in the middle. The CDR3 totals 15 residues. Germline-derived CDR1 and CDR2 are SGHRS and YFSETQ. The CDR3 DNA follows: TGCGCCAGCAAGGAGTATCCGACTGACTACAATGAGCAGTTCTTC. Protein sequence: CASKEYPTDYNEQFF.

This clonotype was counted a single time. CDR3 sequence reads: CASSLRGVRTGLEKLFF. The CDR3 DNA reads TGTGCCAGCAGTTTAAGAGGTGTCAGGACAGGGCTAGAAAAACTGTTTTTT. The chain uses TRBV27 and TRBJ1-4, with TRBD1 matching over 8 bases. Germline lookup yields CDR1 MNHEY and CDR2 SMNVEV (reference sequence). There are 17 residues in the CDR3. The V segment lost 2 bases and the J segment 8 bases; nucleotides outside the gene matches: 13.

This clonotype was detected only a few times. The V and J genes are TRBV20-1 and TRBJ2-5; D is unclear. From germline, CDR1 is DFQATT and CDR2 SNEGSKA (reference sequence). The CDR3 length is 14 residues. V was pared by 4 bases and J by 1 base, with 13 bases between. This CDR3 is CSATIPAGQETQYF. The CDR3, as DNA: TGCAGTGCTACTATCCCGGCTGGCCAAGAGACCCAGTACTTC.

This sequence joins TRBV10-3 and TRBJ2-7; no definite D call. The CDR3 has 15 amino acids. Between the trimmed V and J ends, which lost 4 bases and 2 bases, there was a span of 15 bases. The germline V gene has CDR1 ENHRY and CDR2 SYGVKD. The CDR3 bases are TGTGCCATCAGTGGTCGACGACAAGGCGCCTACGAGCAGTACTTC. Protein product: CAISGRRQGAYEQYF.

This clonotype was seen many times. The CDR3 DNA reads TGTGCCAGCAATGAACAGGGCGGGGGCTACACCTTC. Its protein product is CASNEQGGGYTF. This chain joins TRBV6-6 and TRBJ1-2; D might be TRBD1 (6 bases). V lost 7 bases, J lost 8 bases, and 14 bases lay in between. The CDR3 has 12 residues. CDR1 is MNHNY, CDR2 SVGAGI, per germline (reference sequence).

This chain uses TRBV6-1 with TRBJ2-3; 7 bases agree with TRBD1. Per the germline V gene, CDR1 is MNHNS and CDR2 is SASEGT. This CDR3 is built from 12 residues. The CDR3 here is CARGRGKDTQYF. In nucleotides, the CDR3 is TGTGCGCGTGGCAGGGGGAAAGATACGCAGTATTTT.

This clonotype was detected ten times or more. The CDR3 bases are TGCAGTGCAAGTGGAGGCGGGGCAAACAAAAACATTCAGTACTTC. It encodes CSASGGGANKNIQYF. V is TRBV20-1 and J is TRBJ2-4; a possible D gene is TRBD2 (6 bases). The CDR3 sequence is 15 residues long. V was shortened by 6 bases and J by 3 bases, with 18 bases between the two germline ends. Germline lookup yields CDR1 DFQATT and CDR2 SNEGSKA (reference sequence).

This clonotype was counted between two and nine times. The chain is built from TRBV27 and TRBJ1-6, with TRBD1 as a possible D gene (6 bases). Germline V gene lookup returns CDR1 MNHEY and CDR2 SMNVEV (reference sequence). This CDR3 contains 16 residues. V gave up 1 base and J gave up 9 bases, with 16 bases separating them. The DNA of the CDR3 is TGTGCCAGCAGTTTATGGGGGGCACTGGGGGGTTCACCCCTCCACTTT. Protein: CASSLWGALGGSPLHF.